The rows below give T cell receptor beta chains drawn from one sample of a study of blood T cell repertoires in COVID-19. Data came from immunoSEQ multiplex PCR; TCRdb stores just in-frame clones and leaves some out. The table shows roughly 80,000 clones, with under 95% occurring only once. Sequenced sample: peripheral blood. These receptors all stem from a woman of 80 years or more with active or convalescent COVID-19. Each CDR3 is given with its conserved first and last residue. A D gene is named only where the DNA matches it firmly. Clone size appears in some rows only: once, few, many, or a class for an expanded clone.

CDR3 DNA: TGTGCCAGCCAAGCAGCGGTTGTTGGGGATGAAAAACTGTTTTTT
CDR3 protein: CASQAAVVGDEKLFF
D gene: -
clone size: -
V gene: TRBV28
J gene: TRBJ1-4

CDR3 DNA: TGCGCCAGCAGCTCCGGGCCTAGCGCCACCGGGGAGCTGTTTTTT
CDR3 protein: CASSSGPSATGELFF
D gene: -
clone size: once
V gene: TRBV5-1
J gene: TRBJ2-2

CDR3 DNA: TGTGCCAGCGGAAGGAGCCCCGACAGGGTCTGGGACACTGAAGCTTTCTTT
CDR3 protein: CASGRSPDRVWDTEAFF
D gene: TRBD1
clone size: once
V gene: TRBV2
J gene: TRBJ1-1

CDR3 DNA: TGTGCCAGCAGCCCGAGGACAGGGAAAGGCACAGATACGCAGTATTTT
CDR3 protein: CASSPRTGKGTDTQYF
D gene: -
clone size: -
V gene: TRBV12-1
J gene: TRBJ2-3

CDR3 DNA: TGTGCCAGCAACCGAGCCCTACCGAACACTGAAGCTTTCTTT
CDR3 protein: CASNRALPNTEAFF
D gene: -
clone size: -
V gene: TRBV28
J gene: TRBJ1-1

CDR3 DNA: TGTGCCAGCAGTTTTGGGGGGGGTGCACAGCCCCAGCATTTT
CDR3 protein: CASSFGGGAQPQHF
D gene: -
clone size: -
V gene: TRBV27
J gene: TRBJ1-5

CDR3 DNA: TGTGCCAGCAGTGAAAGCGGCAATCAGCCCCAGCATTTT
CDR3 protein: CASSESGNQPQHF
D gene: -
clone size: once
V gene: TRBV6-1
J gene: TRBJ1-5

CDR3 DNA: TGTGCCACCAGTGAGGGTGGACAGGGGAGAAACGGCTACACCTTC
CDR3 protein: CATSEGGQGRNGYTF
D gene: TRBD1
clone size: -
V gene: TRBV24-1
J gene: TRBJ1-2

CDR3 DNA: TGTGCCACCAGCCCCAGGGGGTTGTTGACTGGGGCCAACGTCCTGACTTTC
CDR3 protein: CATSPRGLLTGANVLTF
D gene: TRBD1
clone size: -
V gene: TRBV15
J gene: TRBJ2-6

CDR3 DNA: TGTGCCAGCAGTTTCGGGGGTCTTTCCTATAATTCACCCCTCCACTTT
CDR3 protein: CASSFGGLSYNSPLHF
D gene: -
clone size: -
V gene: TRBV27
J gene: TRBJ1-6

CDR3 DNA: TGTGCCAGCTCCCGGACAGATAGCAATCAGCCCCAGCATTTT
CDR3 protein: CASSRTDSNQPQHF
D gene: -
clone size: -
V gene: TRBV18
J gene: TRBJ1-5

CDR3 DNA: TGTGCCAGCAGCTTGGAACTGGGGCCTAACTATGGCTACACCTTC
CDR3 protein: CASSLELGPNYGYTF
D gene: -
clone size: -
V gene: TRBV7-9
J gene: TRBJ1-2

CDR3 DNA: TGTGCCAGCAGCCCCCATCTACCAGACAGTCGAGGAAACACCATATATTTT
CDR3 protein: CASSPHLPDSRGNTIYF
D gene: -
clone size: few
V gene: TRBV7-6
J gene: TRBJ1-3

CDR3 DNA: TGTGCCATCAGTGAGTCCGCGCATGAGCAGTTCTTC
CDR3 protein: CAISESAHEQFF
D gene: -
clone size: -
V gene: TRBV10-3
J gene: TRBJ2-1

CDR3 DNA: TGTGCCTGCAGGGTTTACGAGAACACCGGGGAGCTGTTTTTT
CDR3 protein: CACRVYENTGELFF
D gene: -
clone size: -
V gene: TRBV30
J gene: TRBJ2-2

CDR3 DNA: TGTGCCAGCAGCTTGAGGGGCACTGAAGCTTTCTTT
CDR3 protein: CASSLRGTEAFF
D gene: -
clone size: -
V gene: TRBV5-6
J gene: TRBJ1-1

CDR3 DNA: TGTGCCAGCAGCTCCTTGGAGGAGCCCCGGATTGAGCAGTTCTTC
CDR3 protein: CASSSLEEPRIEQFF
D gene: -
clone size: -
V gene: TRBV7-9
J gene: TRBJ2-1

CDR3 DNA: TGTGCCAGCAGCTTAGCAGGGCAGGGGGAGACCCAGTACTTC
CDR3 protein: CASSLAGQGETQYF
D gene: -
clone size: -
V gene: TRBV7-2
J gene: TRBJ2-5

CDR3 DNA: TGTGCCAGCAGCGGAGGTCCGGCAAACACTGAAGCTTTCTTT
CDR3 protein: CASSGGPANTEAFF
D gene: -
clone size: -
V gene: TRBV3-1/TRBV3-2
J gene: TRBJ1-1

CDR3 DNA: TGCGCCAGCAGCCAAGCTCCGGACAGGGTTGAAGCTTTCTTT
CDR3 protein: CASSQAPDRVEAFF
D gene: TRBD1
clone size: -
V gene: TRBV4-1
J gene: TRBJ1-1

CDR3 DNA: TGCGCCAGCAGCCCGACAGGGCTCGATGAGCAGTTCTTC
CDR3 protein: CASSPTGLDEQFF
D gene: TRBD1
clone size: -
V gene: TRBV4-3
J gene: TRBJ2-1

CDR3 DNA: TGTGCCAGCAGCCCGGACAGGGGGCATCGGGGCACTGAAGCTTTCTTT
CDR3 protein: CASSPDRGHRGTEAFF
D gene: TRBD1
clone size: -
V gene: TRBV5-4
J gene: TRBJ1-1

CDR3 DNA: TGTGCCAGCAGTTCGAACGACAGAGAGGTTACACCCCTCCACTTT
CDR3 protein: CASSSNDREVTPLHF
D gene: -
clone size: -
V gene: TRBV27
J gene: TRBJ1-6

CDR3 DNA: TGTGCCAGCAGTGCTCAGGGCACTAGCACAGATACGCAGTATTTT
CDR3 protein: CASSAQGTSTDTQYF
D gene: -
clone size: -
V gene: TRBV2
J gene: TRBJ2-3

CDR3 DNA: TGTGCCACCAGTGATCCCGCCGGCAGCGGGGGGGCCACAGATACGCAGTATTTT
CDR3 protein: CATSDPAGSGGATDTQYF
D gene: TRBD2
clone size: -
V gene: TRBV24-1
J gene: TRBJ2-3

CDR3 DNA: TGTGCCAGCAGCTTGGTGGACAGTTATGGCTACACCTTC
CDR3 protein: CASSLVDSYGYTF
D gene: -
clone size: -
V gene: TRBV5-4
J gene: TRBJ1-2

CDR3 DNA: TGTGCCAGTAGGACAGGAACAAACACCGGGGAGCTGTTTTTT
CDR3 protein: CASRTGTNTGELFF
D gene: -
clone size: -
V gene: TRBV19
J gene: TRBJ2-2

CDR3 DNA: TGTGCCAGCAGCAAGGAAACAGGGTCCGGCCTGTGGTATGGCTACACCTTC
CDR3 protein: CASSKETGSGLWYGYTF
D gene: -
clone size: -
V gene: TRBV21-1
J gene: TRBJ1-2

CDR3 DNA: TGCGCCAGCAGCTTGGCCGACAGGGCGATGAACACTGAAGCTTTCTTT
CDR3 protein: CASSLADRAMNTEAFF
D gene: TRBD1
clone size: -
V gene: TRBV5-1
J gene: TRBJ1-1

CDR3 DNA: TGTGCCAGCTCACCGGACAGGAGCACAGATACGCAGTATTTT
CDR3 protein: CASSPDRSTDTQYF
D gene: TRBD1
clone size: -
V gene: TRBV18
J gene: TRBJ2-3

CDR3 DNA: TGTGCCAGCAGTGCCTTAGGAGGGTCCGAGCAGTACTTC
CDR3 protein: CASSALGGSEQYF
D gene: -
clone size: -
V gene: TRBV12-3/TRBV12-4
J gene: TRBJ2-7

CDR3 DNA: TGTGCCAGCAGCGTAGGATTAGCGGGGGGCCGACCGAATACGCAGTATTTT
CDR3 protein: CASSVGLAGGRPNTQYF
D gene: TRBD2
clone size: -
V gene: TRBV9
J gene: TRBJ2-3

CDR3 DNA: TGTGCCACCAGTAACTCCAGGGGGCGTCACACTGAAGCTTTCTTT
CDR3 protein: CATSNSRGRHTEAFF
D gene: TRBD1
clone size: -
V gene: TRBV24-1
J gene: TRBJ1-1

CDR3 DNA: TGTGCCAGCAGTTCCCAGGGTCATAGCAATCAGCCCCAGCATTTT
CDR3 protein: CASSSQGHSNQPQHF
D gene: -
clone size: -
V gene: TRBV2
J gene: TRBJ1-5

CDR3 DNA: TGTGCCAGCAGTCCATACAGGGCGGGCACAGATACGCAGTATTTT
CDR3 protein: CASSPYRAGTDTQYF
D gene: -
clone size: -
V gene: TRBV6-2/TRBV6-3
J gene: TRBJ2-3

CDR3 DNA: TGTGCCACCGGAGGGGACGCACCTCCCCAAGAGACCCAGTACTTC
CDR3 protein: CATGGDAPPQETQYF
D gene: -
clone size: -
V gene: TRBV2
J gene: TRBJ2-5

CDR3 DNA: TGTGCCAGCAGTTTGGACGGAGGTGTGGGTCAGCCCCAGCATTTT
CDR3 protein: CASSLDGGVGQPQHF
D gene: -
clone size: -
V gene: TRBV6-2/TRBV6-3
J gene: TRBJ1-5

CDR3 DNA: TGTGCCAGTAGCTCCCTCGGGCAACAGGGACGTCAGCCCCAGCATTTT
CDR3 protein: CASSSLGQQGRQPQHF
D gene: -
clone size: -
V gene: TRBV19
J gene: TRBJ1-5

CDR3 DNA: TGTGCCAGCAGTTTGCCCAACGCTAACAATCAGCCCCAGCATTTT
CDR3 protein: CASSLPNANNQPQHF
D gene: -
clone size: once
V gene: TRBV28
J gene: TRBJ1-5

CDR3 DNA: TGTGCCAGCAGCCCGTCGGCTAATGAAAAACTGTTTTTT
CDR3 protein: CASSPSANEKLFF
D gene: -
clone size: few
V gene: TRBV6-2/TRBV6-3
J gene: TRBJ1-4

CDR3 DNA: TGTGCCAGCTCACCACCGGGACAGGGGACCGTTGGGGAGCTGTTTTTT
CDR3 protein: CASSPPGQGTVGELFF
D gene: TRBD1
clone size: once
V gene: TRBV18
J gene: TRBJ2-2

CDR3 DNA: TGTGCCAGCATCTGGGGGACAGGGGGCAGCAGCCAGCCCCAGCATTTT
CDR3 protein: CASIWGTGGSSQPQHF
D gene: TRBD1
clone size: -
V gene: TRBV28
J gene: TRBJ1-5

CDR3 DNA: TGTGCCAGCAGCGGACAAGGGGGAAAACTGTTTTTT
CDR3 protein: CASSGQGGKLFF
D gene: -
clone size: -
V gene: TRBV9
J gene: TRBJ1-4

CDR3 DNA: TGTGCCAGCTCACCGGGACAGGTCAATCAGCCCCAGCATTTT
CDR3 protein: CASSPGQVNQPQHF
D gene: TRBD1
clone size: -
V gene: TRBV18
J gene: TRBJ1-5

CDR3 DNA: TGTGCCTGGAGTGGAGGGCGGACCGGCCCAGATACGCAGTATTTT
CDR3 protein: CAWSGGRTGPDTQYF
D gene: -
clone size: -
V gene: TRBV30
J gene: TRBJ2-3

CDR3 DNA: TGTGCCTGGTGGGGGGGGTCTGAAGCTTTCTTT
CDR3 protein: CAWWGGSEAFF
D gene: -
clone size: -
V gene: TRBV30
J gene: TRBJ1-1

CDR3 DNA: TGTGCCAGCCGGGACAGCCTTTATGGCTACACCTTC
CDR3 protein: CASRDSLYGYTF
D gene: TRBD1
clone size: -
V gene: TRBV28
J gene: TRBJ1-2

CDR3 DNA: TGTGCCAGCAGCTTAGCGGGGGGGCAGTTCTTC
CDR3 protein: CASSLAGGQFF
D gene: TRBD2
clone size: -
V gene: TRBV5-4
J gene: TRBJ2-1

CDR3 DNA: TGTGCCAGCAGCAAACTTGGGACAGGGGGTTACAATGAGCAGTTCTTC
CDR3 protein: CASSKLGTGGYNEQFF
D gene: -
clone size: -
V gene: TRBV21-1
J gene: TRBJ2-1

CDR3 DNA: TGTGCCAGCAGTTTAAAACTAGCGGGGGTTTACGAGCAGTACTTC
CDR3 protein: CASSLKLAGVYEQYF
D gene: TRBD2
clone size: -
V gene: TRBV27
J gene: TRBJ2-7

CDR3 DNA: TGTGCCAGCAGCGGCCGAGACAGGACGAGGGACTATCCCGCCTCGCGCTATGGCTACACCTTC
CDR3 protein: CASSGRDRTRDYPASRYGYTF
D gene: -
clone size: -
V gene: TRBV13
J gene: TRBJ1-2

CDR3 DNA: TGTGCCACCAGTGATTTAACAGGGGGCGCGGTAGATACGCAGTATTTT
CDR3 protein: CATSDLTGGAVDTQYF
D gene: TRBD1
clone size: -
V gene: TRBV24-1
J gene: TRBJ2-3

CDR3 DNA: TGTGCCAGCGGCCGCCGTCCTGCGGACAGGGGGCGCGAGCAGTACTTC
CDR3 protein: CASGRRPADRGREQYF
D gene: TRBD1
clone size: -
V gene: TRBV6-2/TRBV6-3
J gene: TRBJ2-7